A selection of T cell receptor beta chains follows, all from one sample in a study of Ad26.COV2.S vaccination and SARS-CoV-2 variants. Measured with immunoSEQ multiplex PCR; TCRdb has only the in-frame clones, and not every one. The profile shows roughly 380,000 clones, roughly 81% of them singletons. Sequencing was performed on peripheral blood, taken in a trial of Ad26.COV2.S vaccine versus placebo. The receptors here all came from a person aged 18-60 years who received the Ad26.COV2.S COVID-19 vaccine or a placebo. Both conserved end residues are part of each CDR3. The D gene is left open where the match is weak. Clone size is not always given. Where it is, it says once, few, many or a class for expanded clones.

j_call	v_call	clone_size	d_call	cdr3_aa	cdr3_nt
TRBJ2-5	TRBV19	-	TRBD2	CASSAPRLAGVGETQYF	TGTGCCAGTAGTGCTCCCCGACTAGCGGGAGTCGGAGAGACCCAGTACTTC
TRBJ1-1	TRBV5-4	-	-	CASRRAGSTEAFF	TGTGCCAGCAGAAGGGCAGGGTCAACTGAAGCTTTCTTT
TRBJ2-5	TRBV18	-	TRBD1	CASSQGQASRGQETQYF	TGTGCCAGCTCACAGGGACAGGCCTCCCGGGGGCAAGAGACCCAGTACTTC
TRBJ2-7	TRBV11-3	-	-	CASSQGTAYEQYF	TGTGCCAGCAGCCAGGGGACTGCCTACGAGCAGTACTTC
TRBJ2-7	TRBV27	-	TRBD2	CASSPTGTSGMEEQYF	TGTGCCAGCAGTCCTACCGGGACTAGCGGGATGGAGGAGCAGTACTTC
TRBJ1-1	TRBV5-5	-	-	CASSLRTPTEAFF	TGTGCCAGCAGCTTACGGACCCCGACTGAAGCTTTCTTT
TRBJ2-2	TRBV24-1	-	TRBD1	CAVEDRANTGELFF	TGTGCCGTCGAGGACAGGGCGAACACCGGGGAGCTGTTTTTT
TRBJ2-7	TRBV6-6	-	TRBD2	CASNPGGLAYEQYF	TGTGCCAGCAACCCAGGCGGACTAGCCTACGAGCAGTACTTC
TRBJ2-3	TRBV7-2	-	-	CASSPGARTNTDTQYF	TGTGCCAGCAGCCCCGGGGCACGAACGAACACAGATACGCAGTATTTT
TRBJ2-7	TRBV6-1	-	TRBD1	CASSEAGTGRFQYF	TGTGCCAGCAGTGAAGCTGGGACAGGGAGATTTCAGTACTTC
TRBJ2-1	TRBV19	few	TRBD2	CASSMDGRAGYNEQFF	TGTGCCAGTAGTATGGACGGGAGGGCCGGCTACAATGAGCAGTTCTTC
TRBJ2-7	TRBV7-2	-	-	CASSLDRAPAHEQYF	TGTGCCAGCAGCTTGGACAGAGCACCTGCCCACGAGCAGTACTTC
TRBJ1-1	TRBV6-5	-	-	CASSYSPRTAEAFF	TGTGCCAGCAGTTACAGCCCGAGGACAGCTGAAGCTTTCTTT
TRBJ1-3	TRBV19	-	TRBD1	CATQGGPGQGTSGNTIYF	TGTGCCACCCAAGGGGGTCCGGGACAGGGCACCTCTGGAAACACCATATATTTT
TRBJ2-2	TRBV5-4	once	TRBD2	CASRERGAIAGTGELFF	TGTGCCAGCAGGGAAAGGGGGGCTATAGCGGGGACCGGGGAGCTGTTTTTT
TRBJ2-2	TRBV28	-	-	CASSYPGELFF	TGTGCCAGCAGTTACCCCGGGGAGCTGTTTTTT